This T cell receptor (beta chain) was sequenced in a study of OX40 agonist ivuxolimab in advanced cancers. Study-wide context: People in dose escalation had one of these cancers: hepatocellular carcinoma, melanoma, renal cell or head and neck cancer. Partial responses were achieved by three patients, of whom one had hepatocellular carcinoma and two had cutaneous melanoma.

With respect to this clone: Its antigen is unknown.

Study observations and caveats: The CD4+ and CD8+ T cells in the blood had expanded clonally by week 6 at 0.1 to 3.0 mg/kg.

Assay: immunoSEQ multiplex PCR; the TCRdb copy retains only in-frame clones and omits some. This table has roughly 36,000 clones, nearly 85% appearing once. The germline V gene has CDR1 SGHRS and CDR2 YFSETQ. V shed 4 bases, J shed 5 bases, and the junction held 12 bases outside the gene matches. This CDR3 contains 16 residues. The receptor's source is an adult with an advanced solid tumor such as melanoma, head and neck, liver or kidney cancer. Specimen: CD4+ or CD8+ T cells sorted from blood, collected in a trial of the OX40 agonist ivuxolimab. The chain carries TRBV5-1 and TRBJ1-1, with TRBD1 matching 9 bases. CDR3 bases: TGCGCCAGCAGCCCGGGGACAGGGACGTTGGGGACTGAAGCTTTCTTT. As protein: CASSPGTGTLGTEAFF.